Listed below are T cell receptor beta chains from one sample, sequenced in a study of identical twins. TCRdb re-called the 5' RACE reads through MiXCR, storing one row per CDR3 protein. The table shows 1.5 million to 2 million distinct CDR3 sequences, with under 35% occurring only once. The sequenced sample consisted of cord blood. The source of these receptors is a newborn girl in good health. CDR3s leave out the opening cysteine and the closing phenylalanine or tryptophan.

TRBV27,12,TRBJ1-2,ASSSRGRGYGYT
TRBV28,12,TRBJ1-4,ASSDVWTNEKLF
TRBV16,9,TRBJ2-1,ASSIKNEQF
TRBV10-3,12,TRBJ2-3,AISESSATDTQY
TRBV20-1,15,TRBJ2-7,SARWAPRSGHSYEQY
TRBV6-1,13,TRBJ2-7,ASSEHSGRSYEQY
TRBV20-1,10,TRBJ2-1,SAGRGYNEQF
TRBV3-1,13,TRBJ1-4,ASSLEQGGDEKLF
TRBV10-3,13,TRBJ2-3,AISESREGTDTQY
TRBV11-2,12,TRBJ2-5,ASSLVASGGQQY
TRBV6-1,13,-,ASSGRLAGGTVQY
TRBV20-1,12,TRBJ2-7,SAGTSGSFYEQY
TRBV6-6,14,TRBJ1-2,ASSYTPTGTPYGYT
TRBV12-3/TRBV12-4,17,TRBJ2-5,ASTLRTSGGAGSYNEQY
TRBV27,13,TRBJ2-3,ASSFGGGQSDTQY
TRBV6-5,11,-,ASSYVGTETQY
TRBV28,12,TRBJ2-7,ASRASGSGYEQY
TRBV28,11,TRBJ1-2,ASSSHGRYGYT
TRBV6-1,11,TRBJ1-1,ASSETGTTEAF
TRBV5-1,13,TRBJ1-6,ASSSGQARGSPLH
TRBV13,10,TRBJ2-7,ASSSRDLEQY
TRBV11-2,13,TRBJ1-1,ASRNPRAKGTEAF
TRBV28,12,TRBJ1-1,ASSFDLKNTEAF
TRBV12-3/TRBV12-4,14,TRBJ1-5,ASSPPLLGRDQPQH
TRBV20-1,12,TRBJ2-2,SADKVANTGELF
TRBV20-1,9,TRBJ2-5,SALAEETQY
TRBV10-3,17,TRBJ2-4,AISEGRLASALAKNIQY
TRBV5-6,16,TRBJ2-7,ASSLTATLAGDSYEQY
TRBV10-3,10,TRBJ2-2,AIRDIAGELF
TRBV3-1,14,TRBJ1-2,ASSQEGQDEAYGYT
TRBV27,17,TRBJ2-1,ASSPILRLAGLGLNEQF
TRBV11-2,10,-,ASTAGWDEQY
TRBV20-1,13,TRBJ1-5,SANDRAGGDQPQH
TRBV20-1,9,TRBJ2-1,STGAYNEQF
TRBV3-1,14,TRBJ1-2,ASSHRKAGGDYGYT